At least ten counts were recorded for the clone carrying this T cell receptor beta chain. The table came from immunoSEQ multiplex PCR; TCRdb's copy has only in-frame clones and leaves some out. The sample has roughly 40,000 clones, none seen only once. These data belong to a study of T cell clonality in common variable immunodeficiency. Sequencing was carried out using peripheral blood mononuclear cells. This TCR derives from a person between 18 and 75 years old in good health.

The CDR3 DNA, read in part, is TGTGCCAGCAGCGTGGGTCCCAGGGAAATCTATGGC. Protein: CASSVGPREIYG. The full CDR3 sequence reads CASSVGPREIYGYTF. The V and J genes are TRBV5-4 and TRBJ1-2; a weak D match, TRBD1 (5 bases). The observed sequence ends 3 residues before the CDR3 terminus, with the missing tail filled in from the germline J gene. Germline values: CDR1 SGHNT, CDR2 YYREEE (reference sequence). V gave up 4 bases and J gave up 4 bases, with 17 bases separating them. The CDR3 contains 15 residues. Full variable domain (outside the CDR3, taken from reference TRBV5-4 and TRBJ1-2): ETGVTQSPTHLIKTRGQQVTLRCSSQSGHNTVSWYQQALGQGPQFIFQYYREEENGRGNFPPRFSGLQFPNYSSELNVNALELDDSALYLCASSVGPREIYGYTFGSGTRLTVV.